This T cell receptor beta chain is drawn from a study of blood T cell repertoires in COVID-19. Overall study context: Samples representing acute and convalescent COVID-19 were sourced from the United States, Italy and Spain. Sources were T cells, B-cell-depleted T cells, or PBMCs; the material itself was cDNA or gDNA.

Authors' analysis steps: Nucleated cell number was recorded as an estimate derived from reference gene primer amplification. Measured with immunoSEQ multiplex PCR; TCRdb has only the in-frame clones, and not every one. From that table come the V and J calls and clone size; the DNA was used to work out D and trimming. The sample lists 400,000 to 450,000 clones; 86% were seen once. Germline V gene sequence: CDR1 MNHEY, CDR2 SMNVEV (reference sequence). V lost 3 bases, J lost 8 bases, and 16 bases lay in between. This CDR3 contains 15 residues. The material sequenced was peripheral blood. This TCR came from a woman in her twenties or thirties with active or convalescent COVID-19. The chain uses TRBV27 and TRBJ1-4; D remains ambiguous. The CDR3 nucleotides read TGTGCCAGCAGTTTTGATCTTATGGGGAGGGAAAAACTGTTTTTT. Its translation: CASSFDLMGREKLFF.